A selection of T cell receptor beta chains follows, all from one sample in a study of blood T cell repertoires in COVID-19. TCRdb's copy holds only in-frame clones and misses some; the assay was immunoSEQ multiplex PCR. In the table there are under 100,000 clones, over 70% of which are singletons. Sequencing was performed on peripheral blood. Receptor source: a woman in her 40s with active or convalescent COVID-19. Both conserved end residues are part of each CDR3. The order of the fields is CDR3 length, J gene, V gene, CDR3 protein.

length: 13
J: TRBJ2-3
V: TRBV19
CDR3: CASSTQYTDTQYF

length: 13
J: TRBJ1-5
V: TRBV6-5
CDR3: CASSRQRDQPQHF

length: 15
J: TRBJ1-1
V: TRBV10-3
CDR3: CAISEDGTVNTEAFF

length: 17
J: TRBJ2-1
V: TRBV3-1/TRBV3-2
CDR3: CASSQVPHRVASARRIF

length: 14
J: TRBJ2-1
V: TRBV24-1
CDR3: CATRGSGWSDEQFF

length: 15
J: TRBJ1-1
V: TRBV7-2
CDR3: CASSPLQGAYTEAFF

length: 15
J: TRBJ2-1
V: TRBV11-1
CDR3: CASSSVANSYNEQFF

length: 14
J: TRBJ1-1
V: TRBV5-1
CDR3: CASSLAAGIREAFF

length: 14
J: TRBJ1-6
V: TRBV28
CDR3: CASREWVVESPLHF

length: 16
J: TRBJ2-2
V: TRBV5-4
CDR3: CASSLELAGGSGELFF

length: 14
J: TRBJ2-6
V: TRBV29-1
CDR3: CSVTREAGANVLTF

length: 12
J: TRBJ1-4
V: TRBV28
CDR3: CASSTPGEKLFF

length: 14
J: TRBJ2-3
V: TRBV5-6
CDR3: CASRWDSLTDTQYF

length: 16
J: TRBJ1-6
V: TRBV28
CDR3: CASSLVQSSYNSPLHF

length: 11
J: TRBJ2-1
V: TRBV3-1/TRBV3-2
CDR3: CASSHGNEQFF

length: 17
J: TRBJ2-2
V: TRBV10-3
CDR3: CAIRVALAGVSTGELFF

length: 12
J: TRBJ2-3
V: TRBV28
CDR3: CASSLDADTQYF

length: 16
J: TRBJ1-3
V: TRBV28
CDR3: CASSLDRDFSGNTIYF

length: 18
J: TRBJ1-6
V: TRBV5-1
CDR3: CASRITLTPRQGNSPLHF

length: 14
J: TRBJ2-7
V: TRBV27
CDR3: CASRAGTGRYEQYF

length: 15
J: TRBJ2-1
V: TRBV6-6
CDR3: CASSYIGDGIDEQFF

length: 15
J: TRBJ1-2
V: TRBV7-3
CDR3: CASSLGQGALYGYTF